One sample yielded the 19 T cell receptor beta chains listed below, sequenced in a study of Tregs in tolerant kidney transplant recipients (dated 2019 in TCRdb). The library was obtained by the immunoSEQ multiplex PCR assay. TCRdb obtained this table from immuneACCESS and retained in-frame rearrangements with V and J assigned. These tables miss some clones; where compared with another copy, unresolved V genes account for less than half of the shortfall, and the remainder is unexplained. For this sample there are some 240,000 clones; roughly four fifths appear just once. The ten top clones hold around 0.68% of the sample. Sequencing was done on a sample of CD4+ T cells from blood. The source of these receptors is a human donor in good health.

J is TRBJ1-1 and V is TRBV15; D is uncertain. The CDR3 totals 14 residues. Trimming removed 4 bases at V and 1 base at J, with 10 bases between. CDR1 and CDR2 (germline): LNHNV, YYDKDF (reference sequence). The CDR3 DNA sequence: TGTGCCACCAGCAAAGAGGCTTCGAACACTGAAGCTTTCTTT. This sequence encodes CATSKEASNTEAFF.

This clone was counted a few times. The chain links TRBV14 to TRBJ2-7; D is uncertain. Germline V gene data show CDR1 as SGHDN and CDR2 as FVKESK. The V end lost 2 bases, the J end lost 0 bases, and 8 bases lay between the germline ends. The length of the CDR3 is 14 residues. CDR3 sequence (DNA): TGTGCCAGCAGCCAATGGGCCAGCTCCTACGAGCAGTACTTC. Encoded protein: CASSQWASSYEQYF.

This chain links TRBV9 with TRBJ1-6; unclear D gene. The CDR3 runs 15 residues. Germline CDR1 SGDLS, CDR2 YYNGEE. The V end was cut by 3 bases, the J end by 10 bases, with 17 bases between. As DNA, the CDR3 is TGTGCCAGCAGCGACCGGACTTCTCCCGGCTCACCCCTCCACTTT. It encodes CASSDRTSPGSPLHF.

J is TRBJ1-6 and V is TRBV15, with TRBD1 matching 7 bases. This CDR3 is built from 15 residues. V lost 1 base to trimming and J lost 6 bases; unmatched junction nucleotides: 3. CDR1 is LNHNV, CDR2 YYDKDF, per germline (reference sequence). The CDR3 nucleotides read TGTGCCACCAGCAGAGTAGCAGGGGGTAATTCACCCCTCCACTTT. This encodes CATSRVAGGNSPLHF.

The chain links TRBV7-3 to TRBJ1-1; no definite D call. Trimming took 4 bases from V and 3 from J, leaving 9 bases between them. The CDR3 totals 13 residues. The germline V gene encodes CDR1 SGHTA and CDR2 FQGTGA. The DNA of the CDR3 is TGTGCCAGCAGCTCCCACCCGGACACTGAAGCTTTCTTT. It encodes CASSSHPDTEAFF. The full variable domain, with the rest looked up from reference TRBV7-3 and TRBJ1-1, is GAGVSQTPSNKVTEKGKYVELRCDPISGHTALYWYRQSLGQGPEFLIYFQGTGAADDSGLPNDRFFAVRPEGSVSTLKIQRTERGDSAVYLCASSSHPDTEAFFGQGTRLTVV.

A few counts support this clone. The CDR3 loop is CASSILGGPFYEQYF. Here the CDR3 DNA reads TGTGCCAGCAGTATCCTAGGGGGCCCCTTCTACGAGCAGTACTTC. The chain recombines TRBV6-5 with TRBJ2-7; 7 nucleotides line up with TRBD1. The trim removed 5 bases at V and 3 bases at J, leaving 10 bases unmatched. Per germline, CDR1 MNHEY and CDR2 SVGAGI. This CDR3 region has 15 residues.

V and J are TRBV5-1 and TRBJ2-1; tentative D call: TRBD2 (6 bases). Germline CDR1 and CDR2: SGHRS and YFSETQ. The CDR3 has 15 amino acids. V lost 1 base and J 5 bases, leaving 13 bases between the germline ends. As DNA, the CDR3 is TGCGCCAGCAGCTTGATCGCGGGGACGGACAATGAGCAGTTCTTC. As protein: CASSLIAGTDNEQFF.

This clone turned up a few times. The chain employs TRBV4-1 and TRBJ2-3; D remains ambiguous. Germline CDR1 and CDR2: MGHRA and YSYEKL. The CDR3 loop spans 15 amino acids. Trimming removed 3 bases at V and 1 base at J, with 11 bases between. The DNA for the CDR3 is TGCGCCAGCAGCCAGGCCATCTTAGGCACAGATACGCAGTATTTT. Translated, it gives CASSQAILGTDTQYF.

The chain links TRBV5-1 to TRBJ1-2, with D uncertain. CDR3 size: 12 residues. V shed 7 bases and J shed 0 bases, with 7 bases lying between them. The germline V gene has CDR1 SGHRS and CDR2 YFSETQ. CDR3 sequence: CASGISNYGYTF. Here the CDR3 DNA reads TGCGCCAGCGGGATATCTAACTATGGCTACACCTTC. The full variable domain, rest sourced from reference TRBV5-1 and TRBJ1-2, is KAGVTQTPRYLIKTRGQQVTLSCSPISGHRSVSWYQQTPGQGLQFLFEYFSETQRNKGNFPGRFSGRQFSNSRSEMNVSTLELGDSALYLCASGISNYGYTFGSGTRLTVV.

This rearrangement joins TRBV14 to TRBJ2-1; TRBD2 matches at 11 bases. The CDR3 sequence is 13 residues long. Trimming cost V 4 bases and J 15 bases; bases outside gene matches: 8. The germline gives CDR1 SGHDN, CDR2 FVKESK. The CDR3 DNA follows: TGTGCCAGCAGCCGTTCTAGCGGGGGGCACTGGTTCTTC. Translated: CASSRSSGGHWFF.

The J gene is TRBJ2-3, the V gene TRBV5-6; 7 bases line up with TRBD1. The germline CDR1 and CDR2 sequences are SGHDT and YYEEEE. Trimming at V came to 4 bases and at J to 6 bases, leaving 11 bases not matched to a gene. The CDR3 has 15 residues. The CDR3 here is CASSTTTGMGDTQYF. In DNA form, the CDR3 reads TGTGCCAGCAGCACAACGACAGGGATGGGGGATACGCAGTATTTT.

The genes are TRBV15 and TRBJ2-3; 7 bases agree with TRBD2. This CDR3 contains 15 residues. The junction had 6 bases not matched to a gene; V was cut back by 4 bases and J by 2 bases. CDR1 is LNHNV, CDR2 YYDKDF, per germline (reference sequence). The CDR3 sequence: CATSTRDYNTDTQYF. CDR3 DNA sequence: TGTGCCACCAGCACCCGGGACTACAACACAGATACGCAGTATTTT.

The gene calls are TRBV29-1 and TRBJ2-2; 9 positions match TRBD2. The V segment lost 4 bases and the J segment 4 bases; nucleotides outside the gene matches: 7. The CDR3 loop spans 15 amino acids. Germline CDR1 is SQVTM and CDR2 is ANQGSEA. The CDR3 DNA follows: TGCAGCGTTGCGGGCCTAGCGGGATCCACCGGGGAGCTGTTTTTT. As protein: CSVAGLAGSTGELFF.

This clone has more than one count but fewer than ten. The rearrangement joins TRBV13 to TRBJ2-5; TRBD1 aligns across 7 bases. The germline gives CDR1 PRHDT, CDR2 FYEKMQ (reference sequence). CDR3 length: 15 amino acids. J was trimmed by 5 bases and V by 3 bases; bases with no gene match: 9. CDR3 sequence: CASSFLDRAGETQYF. The CDR3 bases are TGTGCCAGCAGCTTCCTCGACAGGGCGGGTGAGACCCAGTACTTC.

This clone was picked up a small number of times. The chain couples TRBV5-1 to TRBJ2-1; 12 bases match TRBD2. With 3 bases clipped from V and 8 bases from J, the junction kept 9 bases outside the gene matches. Germline V gives CDR1 SGHRS, CDR2 YFSETQ. The length of the CDR3 is 16 residues. CDR3 DNA sequence: TGCGCCAGCAGCTCAACGACTAGCGGGAGCATCCATGAGCAGTTCTTC. This codes for CASSSTTSGSIHEQFF.

V usage is TRBV2 and J usage is TRBJ1-1; 7 bases line up with TRBD1. V lost 5 bases and J lost 4; bases outside the gene matches: 4. The CDR3 has 13 residues. CDR1 is SNHLY, CDR2 FYNNEI, per germline. CDR3 nucleotide sequence: TGTGCCAGCAGTACAGGGGCGGGCACTGAAGCTTTCTTT. Protein sequence: CASSTGAGTEAFF.

J is TRBJ2-4 and V is TRBV28, with 7 bases aligning to TRBD1. The germline CDR1 and CDR2 sequences are MDHEN and SYDVKM. This CDR3 spans 16 amino acids. Unmatched junction bases numbered 4, after V lost 2 bases and J lost 0 bases. The CDR3 nucleotides are TGTGCCAGCAGTTTAGGGGACAGACTAGCCAAAAACATTCAGTACTTC. Residues: CASSLGDRLAKNIQYF.

CDR3 protein: CASSVGWENYEQYF. The DNA for the CDR3 is TGTGCCAGCAGCGTAGGGTGGGAAAACTACGAGCAGTACTTC. The chain combines TRBV9 with TRBJ2-7; D gene uncertain. From germline, CDR1 is SGDLS and CDR2 YYNGEE. V lost 0 bases to trimming and J lost 3 bases, with 10 bases between them. The CDR3 is 14 residues long. The variable domain in full, completed from reference TRBV9 and TRBJ2-7, reads DSGVTQTPKHLITATGQRVTLRCSPRSGDLSVYWYQQSLDQGLQFLIQYYNGEERAKGNILERFSAQQFPDLHSELNLSSLELGDSALYFCASSVGWENYEQYFGPGTRLTVT.

The rearrangement uses TRBV6-5 and TRBJ2-5; no clear D gene. This CDR3 has 13 amino acids. Trimming took off 4 bases at V and 5 bases at J, with 11 bases between the two ends. Germline CDR1 is MNHEY and CDR2 is SVGAGI. CDR3 sequence (DNA): TGTGCCAGCAGTTGGGGTGGGGTGGAGACCCAGTACTTC. This translates into CASSWGGVETQYF.